This T cell receptor (beta chain) was recorded in a study of CD4 and CD8 cells across lung adenocarcinoma regions. In this sample, this clonotype turned up many times. The germline gives CDR1 MNHEY, CDR2 SVGAGI. CDR3 size: 17 residues. Between the trimmed V and J ends, which lost 2 bases and 5 bases, there was a span of 21 bases. Samples came from patients with localized non-small cell lung adenocarcinoma. One entry per CDR3 protein, called by TCRdb with MiXCR from the PCR reads. The sample includes roughly 12,000 distinct CDR3 sequences, less than 70% of them seen just once. Sample: CD8+ T cells from the margin of a lung tumor. The gene calls are TRBV6-5 and TRBJ1-2; a weak D match, TRBD1 (6 bases). This clonotype was sampled from a female donor with lung adenocarcinoma. The CD4 and CD8 labels of this study may be unreliable. DNA of the CDR3: TGTGCCAGCAGTTACGGGGACACGAAGGGGATCGTATATGGCTACACCTTC. Residues: CASSYGDTKGIVYGYTF.